The present TCR beta chain was sequenced within a study of blood T cells in healthy people across ages. Study at large: The template switching approach captured approximately one barcoded beta molecule for every two T cells.

This clonotype appeared a few times. No antigen is known for it. For the second PCR, which ran for about 6 to 11 cycles, a sample-barcoded 5' primer and a J-beta primer mix were used. TCRdb processed the 5' RACE reads anew with MiXCR; each CDR3 protein has one entry. The sample has about 630,000 distinct CDR3 sequences; roughly 20% are singletons. At least 6 micrograms of total RNA were extracted per sample. The V and J ends lost 6 bases and 2 bases respectively, with 7 bases between them. Germline CDR1 reads MDHEN; CDR2 reads SYDVKM. CDR3 size: 13 residues. Study-level findings and limits: Naive CD4+ cell counts and diversity both ran higher in long-lived than in aged donors. Roughly linear declines in TCR beta diversity per million T cells occurred with age.

The chain employs TRBV28 and TRBJ2-2; tentative D call: TRBD1 (5 bases). This sequence was found in a man in his 70s in good health. The sequenced sample was blood. CDR3 in amino acids: CASRDRNTGELFF. As DNA, the CDR3 is TGTGCCAGCAGAGACAGAAACACCGGGGAGCTGTTTTTT.